Shown below are 20 T cell receptor beta chains from a single sample sequenced in a study of blood T cell repertoires in COVID-19. TCRdb keeps only in-frame clones here, not all; method: immunoSEQ multiplex PCR. Among around 230,000 clones listed, about 85% were seen once. The material sequenced was peripheral blood. The receptor set was obtained from a middle-aged man with acute or convalescent COVID-19.

The V call is TRBV5-1, the J call TRBJ1-1; no firm D call. V was pared by 1 base and J by 0 bases, with 4 bases between. The CDR3 covers 13 residues. Germline lookup yields CDR1 SGHRS and CDR2 YFSETQ. The DNA for the CDR3 is TGCGCCAGCAGCTTGCAGTTGAACACTGAAGCTTTCTTT. As protein: CASSLQLNTEAFF.

This sequence joins TRBV15 and TRBJ1-6, with 7 bases identical to TRBD1. The CDR3 length is 18 residues. The ends lost 4 bases at V and 0 bases at J; junction bases unmatched: 9. Germline values: CDR1 LNHNV, CDR2 YYDKDF (reference sequence). The CDR3 loop is CATSTDRDRSSYNSPLHF. CDR3 nucleotide sequence: TGTGCCACCAGCACCGACAGGGATCGGAGCTCCTATAATTCACCCCTCCACTTT.

Points on this clone: This sample includes further DNA sequences coding for the same CDR3. This chain joins TRBV29-1 and TRBJ1-1; TRBD1 agrees at 9 bases. V gave up 6 bases and J gave up 5 bases; unmatched junction bases: 4. Germline loops: CDR1 SQVTM, CDR2 ANQGSEA. The CDR3 is made up of 12 amino acids. The CDR3 sequence: CSVGQGRTEAFF. As DNA, the CDR3 is TGCAGCGTCGGACAGGGGCGGACTGAAGCTTTCTTT.

This clone was seen just once. V gene TRBV3-1 (or the pseudogene TRBV3-2) combines with J gene TRBJ2-7, with 7 nucleotides matching TRBD1. Germline V gene lookup returns CDR1 LGHDT and CDR2 YNNKEL (reference sequence). The CDR3 is 14 residues long. V shed 2 bases and J 3 bases; nucleotides not matched to a gene: 4. For the CDR3, the DNA is TGTGCCAGCAGCCAATCGACAGGGATCTACGAGCAGTACTTC. Its translation: CASSQSTGIYEQYF.

The chain combines TRBV7-2 with TRBJ1-2, with 10 bases identical to TRBD1. The V gene's germline CDR1 is SGHTA and CDR2 FQGNSA. V was pared by 5 bases and J by 9 bases, with 3 bases of the junction left unmatched. CDR3 size: 12 residues. The CDR3 loop reads CASSGTGASYTF. As DNA, the CDR3 is TGTGCCAGCAGCGGGACAGGGGCGAGCTACACCTTC.

V usage is TRBV6-4 and J usage is TRBJ2-2; maybe TRBD1 (6 bases). The CDR3 is 15 residues long. From germline, CDR1 is MRHNA and CDR2 SNTAGT. Trimming cost V 6 bases and J 1 base, with 12 bases left between them. This chain's CDR3 is CASSRQAVNTGELFF. In DNA form, the CDR3 reads TGTGCCAGCAGCAGACAGGCTGTGAACACCGGGGAGCTGTTTTTT.

This clone was observed a few times. The chain recombines TRBV7-2 with TRBJ2-2; D unresolved. The germline CDR1 and CDR2 sequences are SGHTA and FQGNSA. V lost 2 bases to trimming and J lost 4 bases, with 11 bases between them. The CDR3 has 15 residues. In nucleotides, the CDR3 is TGTGCCAGCAGCTTAAGGTCACGGAGCACCGGGGAGCTGTTTTTT. Amino acid sequence: CASSLRSRSTGELFF.

This clone appeared a single time. The genes are TRBV2 and TRBJ2-7; 7 bases line up with TRBD2. The CDR3 loop spans 14 amino acids. V was clipped by 6 bases and J by 0 bases; unmatched bases: 5. Germline assignment: CDR1 SNHLY and CDR2 FYNNEI. The DNA for the CDR3 is TGTGCCAGCAGCGGGGACTACAGCTCCTACGAGCAGTACTTC. Translated, it gives CASSGDYSSYEQYF.

The CDR3 loop is CASSSSGRNYEQYF. The CDR3 DNA reads TGTGCCAGTAGTTCCAGCGGGAGGAACTACGAGCAGTACTTC. The gene calls are TRBV19 and TRBJ2-7; TRBD2 matches at 9 bases. This CDR3 is 14 amino acids long. From germline, CDR1 is LNHDA and CDR2 SQIVND (reference sequence). V was clipped by 5 bases and J by 3 bases; unmatched bases: 5.

There are many counts of this clone. The chain is built from TRBV7-2 and TRBJ2-1; D gene ambiguous. The CDR3 has 14 amino acids. Trimming removed 2 bases at V and 0 bases at J, with 5 bases between. In germline, CDR1 is SGHTA, CDR2 FQGNSA. The CDR3 coding sequence is TGTGCCAGCAGCTTAAGGAGCTCCTACAATGAGCAGTTCTTC. Amino acids: CASSLRSSYNEQFF.

The gene calls are TRBV3-1 (or the pseudogene TRBV3-2) and TRBJ2-5; D is unresolved. This CDR3 region has 12 residues. The germline V gene encodes CDR1 LGHDT and CDR2 YNNKEL (reference sequence). V was clipped by 0 bases and J by 6 bases, with 5 bases between them. CDR3 loop: CASSQDQKTQYF. The CDR3, as DNA: TGTGCCAGCAGCCAAGATCAGAAGACCCAGTACTTC.

The chain combines TRBV7-9 with TRBJ2-1, with 15 bases lining up with TRBD2. The germline V gene has CDR1 SEHNR and CDR2 FQNEAQ (reference sequence). The ends lost 5 bases at V and 1 base at J; junction bases unmatched: 6. There are 18 residues in the CDR3. The CDR3 DNA sequence: TGTGCCAGCAGCCTTGGACTAGCGGGAGGGGGATCCTACAATGAGCAGTTCTTC. This codes for CASSLGLAGGGSYNEQFF.

The V gene is TRBV4-3, the J gene TRBJ2-2; D not resolved. The CDR3 contains 16 residues. Trimming took off 1 base at V and 2 bases at J, with 11 bases between the two ends. From germline, CDR1 is LGHNA and CDR2 YSLEER. The CDR3 DNA reads as TGCGCCAGCAGCCAAGGGTTAGCTGTCAACACCGGGGAGCTGTTTTTT. As protein: CASSQGLAVNTGELFF.

The CDR3 reads CASSPGEPITEAFF. CDR3 coding DNA: TGTGCCAGCTCACCCGGGGAGCCCATCACTGAAGCTTTCTTT. The V gene is TRBV18, the J gene TRBJ1-1; D gene ambiguous. The V end was cut by 3 bases, the J end by 4 bases, with 12 bases between. The CDR3 is made up of 14 amino acids. Germline CDR1 and CDR2: KGHSH and LQKENI.

The rearrangement joins TRBV4-1 to TRBJ1-1, with D tentatively TRBD1 (6 bases). The germline V and J ends were trimmed by 2 bases and 4 bases, with 11 bases remaining between them. CDR1 is MGHRA, CDR2 YSYEKL, per germline. This CDR3 has 14 residues. The chain's CDR3 is CASSQFHRVTEAFF. The CDR3 DNA follows: TGCGCCAGCAGCCAATTCCACAGGGTCACTGAAGCTTTCTTT.

In its sample, this clone was seen a few times. The chain links TRBV24-1 to TRBJ2-3; 9 bases are shared with TRBD2. This CDR3 has 18 amino acids. Trimming cost V 8 bases and J 2 bases; bases outside gene matches: 16. The germline V gene encodes CDR1 KGHDR and CDR2 SFDVKD. The CDR3: CATKAVSKSGRITDTQYF. In DNA, the CDR3 is TGTGCCACCAAAGCTGTGTCGAAGAGCGGGAGGATCACAGATACGCAGTATTTT.

This clone was seen more than once but under ten times. V gene TRBV24-1 combines with J gene TRBJ2-2; maybe TRBD2 (5 bases). Germline V gives CDR1 KGHDR, CDR2 SFDVKD. V lost 5 bases to trimming and J lost 8 bases, with 11 bases between them. The CDR3 has 13 amino acids. The CDR3 spells CATSGGLRGELFF. The CDR3 DNA reads TGTGCCACCAGTGGAGGGCTACGAGGGGAGCTGTTTTTT.

The chain combines TRBV2 with TRBJ2-5, with D maybe TRBD1 (7 bases). V lost 7 bases, J lost 2 bases, and 26 bases lay in between. The CDR3 covers 18 residues. Germline loops: CDR1 SNHLY, CDR2 FYNNEI. The CDR3 DNA follows: TGTGCCAGCACCTTCTCTACGGGGGACAGATTAGAACAAGAGACCCAGTACTTC. Translating it yields CASTFSTGDRLEQETQYF.

The chain uses TRBV6-1 and TRBJ2-1, with TRBD2 matching over 9 bases. The germline gives CDR1 MNHNS, CDR2 SASEGT. V shed 3 bases, J shed 1 base, and the junction held 1 base outside the gene matches. This CDR3 has 15 amino acids. CDR3 sequence: CASSDTSGSYNEQFF. In nucleotides, the CDR3 is TGTGCCAGCAGTGACACTAGCGGGTCCTACAATGAGCAGTTCTTC.

This clone was seen a single time. The V gene is TRBV3-1 (or the pseudogene TRBV3-2), the J gene TRBJ2-3, with a possible D match to TRBD2 (5 bases). Between the trimmed V and J ends, which lost 2 bases and 0 bases, there was a span of 12 bases. CDR3 length: 16 amino acids. Germline CDR1 reads LGHDT; CDR2 reads YNNKEL (reference sequence). The CDR3 coding sequence is TGTGCCAGCAGCCAACGGAGCGGAACAAGCACAGATACGCAGTATTTT. Protein product: CASSQRSGTSTDTQYF.